These 5 T cell receptor beta chains share one sample of origin, sequenced in a study of T cells in localized non-small cell lung cancer. Assay used: immunoSEQ multiplex PCR; TCRdb lists only in-frame clones, some missing. The sample lists approximately 43,000 clones, approximately 86% occurring once. Here the sequenced sample was peripheral blood, taken before any cancer treatment. All receptors come from a woman between 18 and 55 years old with stage III lung adenocarcinoma.

In nucleotides, the CDR3 is TGTGCCAGCAGGGCCAGGGAGCCAACCGGGGAGCTGTTTTTT. Its translation is CASRAREPTGELFF. This chain joins TRBV6-5 and TRBJ2-2; D may correspond to TRBD1 or TRBD2 (5 bases each). The V and J ends lost 6 bases and 5 bases respectively, with 13 bases between them. The CDR3 covers 14 residues. Per germline, CDR1 MNHEY and CDR2 SVGAGI.

This clone was observed once. V is TRBV6-1 and J is TRBJ2-3; a weak D match, TRBD2 (5 bases). Looked up from germline, CDR1 is MNHNS and CDR2 is SASEGT. Trimming removed 8 bases at V and 1 base at J, with 13 bases between. This CDR3 contains 14 residues. CDR3 region: CASLASTGTDTQYF. The CDR3 DNA reads TGTGCCAGCTTGGCTAGCACCGGCACAGATACGCAGTATTTT.

This clone appeared a single time. The chain is built from TRBV2 and TRBJ1-5; D call uncertain. V was pared by 6 bases and J by 7 bases, with 10 bases between. CDR1 and CDR2 from the germline V gene are SNHLY and FYNNEI. The CDR3 is 12 residues long. The chain's CDR3 is CASREWRQPQHF. CDR3 in DNA: TGTGCCAGCAGGGAGTGGAGGCAGCCCCAGCATTTT.

V is TRBV15 and J is TRBJ2-1; perhaps D is TRBD1 or TRBD2 (5 bases each). Trimming took 11 bases from V and 5 from J, leaving 13 bases between them. Germline values: CDR1 LNHNV, CDR2 YYDKDF (reference sequence). The CDR3 spans 12 residues. The CDR3 nucleotides read TGTGCCGTGGGGGATCCTAACAATGAGCAGTTCTTC. This encodes CAVGDPNNEQFF.

The V call is TRBV4-1, the J call TRBJ1-1, with a possible D match to TRBD1 (5 bases). Between the trimmed V and J ends, which lost 1 base and 5 bases, there was a span of 11 bases. Germline assignment: CDR1 MGHRA and CDR2 YSYEKL. The CDR3 sequence is 14 residues long. The CDR3, as DNA: TGCGCCAGCAGCCAAGTCATAGGGACGACTGAAGCTTTCTTT. It yields the protein CASSQVIGTTEAFF.